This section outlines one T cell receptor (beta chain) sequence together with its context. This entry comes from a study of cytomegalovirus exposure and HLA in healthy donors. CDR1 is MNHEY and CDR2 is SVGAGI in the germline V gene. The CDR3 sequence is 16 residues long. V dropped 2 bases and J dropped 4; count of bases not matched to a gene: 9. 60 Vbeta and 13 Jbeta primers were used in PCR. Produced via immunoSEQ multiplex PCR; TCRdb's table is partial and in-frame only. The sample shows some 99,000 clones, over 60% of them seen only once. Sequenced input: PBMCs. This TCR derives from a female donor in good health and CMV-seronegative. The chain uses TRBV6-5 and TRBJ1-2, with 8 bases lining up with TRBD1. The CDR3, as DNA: TGTGCCAGCAGTTACCCGCAGGGGGCCGGCTTCTATGGCTACACCTTC. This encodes CASSYPQGAGFYGYTF.